This TCR beta chain was recorded in a study of T cell repertoires in cytomegalovirus infection. Study summary: Public signatures in TCR beta pointed to CMV infection and matching HLA type.

V lost 5 bases to trimming and J lost 1 base, with 20 bases between them. The germline V gene has CDR1 SGHTA and CDR2 FQGNSA. The CDR3 spans 17 residues. MiXCR, applied by TCRdb to the reads, yields one record per CDR3 protein. This sample carries 200,000 to 300,000 distinct CDR3 sequences, roughly 9% of them seen once, and the ten largest clones take over 12%. General study findings and limits: Cumulative public TCR beta family frequency identified carriers of CMV plus the relevant HLA. Predominance within the ex vivo response was attributable to HLA-C-restricted CMV-specific TCR beta clonotypes.

At least ten counts were recorded for this clonotype. Its antigen is not known. This clonotype was sampled from a human donor in good health (CMV status not recorded). Some clones in this sample may be carry-over from other donors' samples. Material: PBMCs. The chain joins TRBV7-2 to TRBJ1-1, with a weak D call TRBD1 (5 bases). CDR3 nucleotide sequence: TGTGCCAGCAGCACCCCCGGTGAAGGGGCACAGAACACTGAAGCTTTCTTT. Protein product: CASSTPGEGAQNTEAFF.